These T cell receptor beta chains were read from a single sample in a study of control samples from healthy donors and cancer patients. Here immunoSEQ multiplex PCR was the method, and the copy in TCRdb shows in-frame clones only, minus some. The sample yields some 120,000 clones, about 88% seen once. The specimen sequenced was blood. The source is a man younger than 35 in good health. The CDR3 runs from the conserved cysteine through the conserved F or W. The D gene is left open where the match is weak. The size of a clone is reported for some rows only, either as once, few or many, or as a class for expanded clones.

size | D | J | V | CDR3 | DNA
. | . | TRBJ2-5 | TRBV7-7 | CASSLVTSQETQYF | TGTGCCAGCAGCTTAGTTACTAGTCAAGAGACCCAGTACTTC
. | . | TRBJ2-7 | TRBV9 | CASSPRGTASYEQYF | TGTGCCAGCAGCCCCCGTGGGACGGCGTCCTACGAGCAGTACTTC
. | . | TRBJ1-5 | TRBV7-8 | CASSLGQARNQPQHF | TGTGCCAGCAGCTTAGGCCAGGCTCGGAACCAGCCCCAGCATTTT
. | . | TRBJ2-2 | TRBV18 | CASSQAALNTGELFF | TGTGCCAGCTCACAAGCGGCACTGAACACCGGGGAGCTGTTTTTT
. | . | TRBJ1-2 | TRBV3-1/TRBV3-2 | CASSQDIRHYGYTF | TGTGCCAGCAGCCAAGATATAAGGCACTATGGCTACACCTTC
. | . | TRBJ1-6 | TRBV11-2 | CASSTPGFGGSPLHF | TGTGCCAGCAGCACCCCAGGATTCGGGGGTTCACCCCTCCACTTT
. | . | TRBJ2-3 | TRBV5-1 | CASSWLRQTTDTQYF | TGCGCCAGCAGCTGGCTCCGACAGACCACAGATACGCAGTATTTT
. | . | TRBJ2-7 | TRBV11-1 | CAGSRRLTDYYEQYF | TGTGCCGGCAGCCGACGCTTGACAGACTACTACGAGCAGTACTTC
few | . | TRBJ1-2 | TRBV12-3/TRBV12-4 | CASNIGRGAGYTF | TGTGCCAGCAACATAGGCAGGGGAGCTGGCTACACCTTC
once | . | TRBJ1-5 | TRBV2 | CASSDKGPRDGQPQHF | TGTGCCAGCAGTGATAAGGGGCCCAGGGATGGTCAGCCCCAGCATTTT
. | . | TRBJ1-1 | TRBV27 | CASSLTRGEAFF | TGTGCCAGCAGTTTGACCAGAGGTGAAGCTTTCTTT
. | . | TRBJ1-3 | TRBV18 | CASSPGLGNTIYF | TGTGCCAGCTCACCAGGATTAGGGAACACCATATATTTT
. | . | TRBJ1-1 | TRBV2 | CASSVGGDGTEAFF | TGTGCCAGCAGTGTGGGAGGTGACGGTACTGAAGCTTTCTTT
. | . | TRBJ2-7 | TRBV7-9 | CASSRSPAYYEQYF | TGTGCCAGCAGCCGTTCCCCAGCCTACTACGAGCAGTACTTC
. | TRBD1 | TRBJ1-1 | TRBV18 | CASSPLDRGLNTEAFF | TGTGCCAGCTCACCACTGGACAGGGGGCTTAACACTGAAGCTTTCTTT
. | . | TRBJ2-3 | TRBV1 | CTSSPNGDTQYF | TGCACCAGCAGCCCCAATGGTGATACGCAGTATTTT
. | . | TRBJ2-4 | TRBV4-2 | CASSQDPGAVDLAKNIQYF | TGTGCCAGCAGCCAAGATCCCGGCGCAGTCGACCTAGCCAAAAACATTCAGTACTTC
. | . | TRBJ2-3 | TRBV5-1 | CASSLVQGKDTQYF | TGCGCCAGCAGCTTGGTACAGGGAAAAGATACGCAGTATTTT
. | . | TRBJ2-5 | TRBV28 | CAISRPAQETQYF | TGTGCCATTTCACGACCGGCCCAAGAGACCCAGTACTTC
once | . | TRBJ1-4 | TRBV10-1 | CASSEGQLATNEKLFF | TGCGCCAGCAGTGAGGGGCAGCTTGCAACTAATGAAAAACTGTTTTTT
many | . | TRBJ1-5 | TRBV7-2 | CASSVRGEQPQHF | TGTGCCAGCAGCGTAAGGGGGGAACAGCCCCAGCATTTT
. | TRBD1 | TRBJ1-2 | TRBV28 | CASSSGQGQGGYGYTF | TGTGCCAGCAGTTCGGGACAAGGACAGGGCGGCTATGGCTACACCTTC
few | . | TRBJ2-1 | TRBV6-6 | CASSQIRDRPPYNEQFF | TGTGCCAGCAGTCAAATCCGTGACCGACCACCCTACAATGAGCAGTTCTTC
. | . | TRBJ2-3 | TRBV12-3/TRBV12-4 | CASSSWDTQYF | TGTGCCAGCAGTTCGTGGGATACGCAGTATTTT
. | . | TRBJ1-6 | TRBV6-1 | CASSEGPGEHSPLHF | TGTGCCAGCAGTGAGGGGCCAGGGGAGCATTCACCCCTCCACTTT
once | . | TRBJ1-1 | TRBV9 | CASTGGWDTEAFF | TGTGCCAGCACGGGAGGATGGGACACTGAAGCTTTCTTT
. | . | TRBJ2-1 | TRBV4-3 | CASSQVVTGSQVGEQFF | TGCGCCAGCAGCCAAGTCGTTACCGGGAGTCAGGTTGGTGAGCAGTTCTTC
. | . | TRBJ1-2 | TRBV9 | CASSAADRGDYGYTF | TGTGCCAGCAGCGCGGCCGATAGGGGAGACTATGGCTACACCTTC
. | TRBD1 | TRBJ1-2 | TRBV4-3 | CASSLRDRPYGYTF | TGCGCCAGCAGTTTACGGGACAGGCCCTATGGCTACACCTTC
few | . | TRBJ1-5 | TRBV28 | CASTQAHSSNQPQHF | TGTGCCAGCACCCAGGCCCACTCTAGCAATCAGCCCCAGCATTTT
. | TRBD1 | TRBJ2-5 | TRBV3-1/TRBV3-2 | CASSQNRGGETQYF | TGTGCCAGCAGCCAGAACAGGGGCGGCGAGACCCAGTACTTC
once | . | TRBJ1-1 | TRBV18 | CASSPGQTNTEAFF | TGTGCCAGCTCACCAGGCCAGACGAACACTGAAGCTTTCTTT
. | . | TRBJ2-7 | TRBV18 | CASSPRPAEVYEQYF | TGTGCCAGCTCACCCCGGCCAGCGGAAGTCTACGAGCAGTACTTC
. | TRBD2 | TRBJ2-5 | TRBV30 | CAWSGGSVTQYF | TGTGCCTGGAGTGGCGGGAGCGTGACCCAGTACTTC
. | TRBD1 | TRBJ1-2 | TRBV28 | CAMGAATGQGGGYTF | TGTGCCATGGGGGCGGCTACGGGACAGGGAGGTGGCTACACCTTC
. | . | TRBJ2-2 | TRBV11-2 | CASSYPGQDNTGELFF | TGTGCCAGCAGCTATCCGGGACAAGACAACACCGGGGAGCTGTTTTTT
. | . | TRBJ1-2 | TRBV19 | CASSPGYGLYGYTF | TGTGCCAGTAGTCCAGGGTATGGGCTCTATGGCTACACCTTC
few | TRBD1 | TRBJ1-5 | TRBV7-9 | CASSFGTGGMGQPQHF | TGTGCCAGCAGCTTCGGGACAGGGGGCATGGGTCAGCCCCAGCATTTT
. | . | TRBJ2-7 | TRBV18 | CASSPGLSYEQYF | TGTGCCAGCTCACCAGGACTCTCCTACGAGCAGTACTTC
. | . | TRBJ2-1 | TRBV11-3 | CASSPTRNNEQFF | TGTGCCAGCAGCCCAACCCGCAACAATGAGCAGTTCTTC
. | . | TRBJ1-1 | TRBV5-4 | CASSQSWTGRTEAFF | TGTGCCAGCAGTCAAAGTTGGACGGGGCGCACTGAAGCTTTCTTT
. | TRBD2 | TRBJ2-7 | TRBV28 | CATGDGGSYFDEQYF | TGTGCCACTGGGGACGGGGGGAGTTATTTCGACGAGCAGTACTTC
medium-sized | TRBD1 | TRBJ2-3 | TRBV24-1 | CATSEGTGWSDTQYF | TGTGCCACCAGTGAAGGGACAGGGTGGTCAGATACGCAGTATTTT
. | . | TRBJ2-7 | TRBV25-1 | CASSENPKDYEQYF | TGTGCCAGCAGTGAAAATCCGAAGGACTACGAGCAGTACTTC
. | . | TRBJ2-6 | TRBV19 | CASSILISGANVLTF | TGTGCCAGTAGTATCCTTATCTCTGGGGCCAACGTCCTGACTTTC
few | . | TRBJ1-4 | TRBV2 | CASKGAFEKLFF | TGTGCCAGCAAGGGTGCATTTGAAAAACTGTTTTTT